These T cell receptor beta chains were read from a single sample in a study of blood T cell repertoires in COVID-19. Some clones are missing from TCRdb's copy, which holds only in-frame ones; the method was immunoSEQ multiplex PCR. There are about 290,000 clones in the sample; roughly 90% occur only once, and 1.7% lies in the top ten. The sample comprised PBMCs or T cells enriched from blood (not recorded which). The source is a woman aged 40 to 50 who had recovered from COVID-19. Both conserved end residues are part of each CDR3. D genes are given only for firm matches. The size of a clone is reported for some rows only, either as once, few or many, or as a class for expanded clones.

j_gene | d_gene | v_gene | abundance | CDR3nt | CDR3aa
TRBJ2-6 | - | TRBV5-1 | - | TGCGCCAGCAGCCAGTTAACAGGGTCCGGGGCCAACGTCCTGACTTTC | CASSQLTGSGANVLTF
TRBJ1-2 | TRBD1 | TRBV7-3 | - | TGTGCCAGCAGCTTGACAGGGGGCGGAGGAAGTGGCTACACCTTC | CASSLTGGGGSGYTF
TRBJ1-1 | - | TRBV3-1/TRBV3-2 | - | TGTGCCAGCAGTACCCTCTTCGGGGGAGGTACTGAAGCTTTCTTT | CASSTLFGGGTEAFF
TRBJ1-1 | TRBD1 | TRBV11-3 | - | TGTGCCAGCAGCCCCGGGGACAGGGCCGGCACTGAAGCTTTCTTT | CASSPGDRAGTEAFF
TRBJ1-2 | TRBD1 | TRBV30 | - | TGTGCCCTACAGAGTGGACAGGGGATCCACTATGGCTACACCTTC | CALQSGQGIHYGYTF
TRBJ1-2 | - | TRBV4-2 | few | TGTGCCAGCAGCCAAGATGGGCAAACCCCTGAGTATGGCTACACCTTC | CASSQDGQTPEYGYTF
TRBJ1-4 | - | TRBV27 | - | TGTGCCAGCAGGCCGGGGTGGGAACCTGGGGGGGAACTGTTTTTT | CASRPGWEPGGELFF
TRBJ1-3 | - | TRBV6-5 | - | TGTGCCAGCAAACGGGGAACTGGAAACACCATATATTTT | CASKRGTGNTIYF
TRBJ1-2 | TRBD1 | TRBV4-2 | - | TGTGCCAGCAGCCAACCCGGGACAGGGGGCAGAGGCTATGGCTACACCTTC | CASSQPGTGGRGYGYTF
TRBJ1-1 | - | TRBV7-9 | - | TGTGCCAGCAGCCGATCTCGAGCTGAAGCTTTCTTT | CASSRSRAEAFF
TRBJ2-3 | TRBD1 | TRBV5-1 | - | TGCGCCAGCAGCCTCGGGACAGGGGAACATACGCAGTATTTT | CASSLGTGEHTQYF
TRBJ1-1 | TRBD1 | TRBV7-2 | - | TGTGCCAGCCGCCAGCTAGGGACAGGGGGCACTGAAGCTTTCTTT | CASRQLGTGGTEAFF
TRBJ1-2 | - | TRBV7-2 | - | TGTGCCAGCAGCTTAGCGGGGGGTCAGGACTATGGCTACACCTTC | CASSLAGGQDYGYTF